This T cell receptor beta chain was retrieved from a study of CD8 T cells in ankylosing spondylitis. Germline V gene lookup returns CDR1 LGHNA and CDR2 YNFKEQ. CDR3 length: 11 residues. Study results and caveats: The study looked at matched synovial fluid samples from ankylosing spondylitis patients. Disease-linked clones were reported to be significantly enriched there. Relatively scarce in peripheral blood, disease-linked clones were CD8+. Reports of some motif variants in reactive arthritis synovial fluid and blood predate this one.

The sample holds many counts of this clonotype. Its antigen is unknown. Compared with germline, one end of the junction differs, possibly owing to a read error. Making use of molecular barcodes, quantitative 5'-RACE generated TCR beta libraries. Via MiXCR, TCRdb re-called the 5' RACE reads, giving one row per CDR3 protein. This sample has around 23,000 distinct CDR3 sequences, with less than 20% found just once. The sequence came from a male donor with ankylosing spondylitis or in good health (not recorded which). The chain uses TRBV4-2 and TRBJ2-7; D is possibly TRBD1 (6 bases). The specimen sequenced was blood. The CDR3 region is CASSQRQALYF. The DNA of the CDR3 is TGTGCCAGCAGCCAGAGACAGGCCCTCTATTTC.